The 27 T cell receptor beta chains below all came from one sample that was sequenced in a study of blood T cell repertoires in COVID-19. Libraries were prepared by immunoSEQ multiplex PCR; TCRdb keeps only in-frame clonotypes and omits some of them. The profile covers some 70,000 clones, with more than 60% appearing a single time and less than 25% taken by the ten largest. Specimen: peripheral blood. These receptors came from a man aged 55-75 years with acute or convalescent COVID-19.

The gene calls are TRBV19 and TRBJ1-4, with D perhaps matching TRBD1 (5 bases). CDR3 length equals 14 residues. The germline V and J ends were trimmed by 6 bases and 5 bases, with 13 bases remaining between them. Germline lookup yields CDR1 LNHDA and CDR2 SQIVND (reference sequence). The CDR3 sequence: CASSPETENEKLFF. In DNA, the CDR3 is TGTGCCAGTAGCCCCGAGACAGAAAATGAAAAACTGTTTTTT.

This clone was observed a few times. This sequence joins TRBV4-2 and TRBJ1-2; TRBD1 matches at 7 bases. The V gene end was trimmed by 0 bases and the J gene end by 4 bases; junction bases not matched to a gene: 5. The CDR3 has 15 amino acids. Germline V gene data show CDR1 as LGHNA and CDR2 as YNFKEQ. CDR3: CASSQETGRSYGYTF. CDR3 bases: TGTGCCAGCAGCCAAGAGACAGGGCGATCCTATGGCTACACCTTC.

This clone was recorded a few times. The V and J genes are TRBV19 and TRBJ1-5; D not certain. The CDR3 runs 14 residues. Trimming removed 5 bases at V and 9 bases at J, with 17 bases between. Germline loops: CDR1 LNHDA, CDR2 SQIVND (reference sequence). DNA for the CDR3: TGTGCCAGTAGTCCCGGGATAGGGTTTTGGCCCCAGCATTTT. Protein sequence: CASSPGIGFWPQHF.

The chain uses TRBV19 and TRBJ1-6; the match to TRBD1 covers 7 bases. CDR3 length: 13 amino acids. Germline lookup yields CDR1 LNHDA and CDR2 SQIVND (reference sequence). V trimming: 7 bases; J trimming: 7 bases; junction bases outside the gene matches: 4. The CDR3 DNA reads as TGTGCCAGTAATCAGGGGGAGAATTCACCCCTCCACTTT. This codes for CASNQGENSPLHF.

The J gene is TRBJ1-5, the V gene TRBV5-1; 7 bases are a match to TRBD1. The V segment lost 0 bases and the J segment 0 bases; nucleotides outside the gene matches: 3. Looked up from germline, CDR1 is SGHRS and CDR2 is YFSETQ. The CDR3 length is 16 residues. The CDR3 is CASSLGGTDSNQPQHF. CDR3 DNA: TGCGCCAGCAGCTTGGGAGGGACAGATAGCAATCAGCCCCAGCATTTT.

This clone appeared a few times. This chain connects TRBV5-6 to TRBJ1-5; TRBD1 aligns across 11 bases. V was pared by 2 bases and J by 6 bases, with 7 bases of the junction left unmatched. The CDR3 consists of 16 residues. CDR1 is SGHDT, CDR2 YYEEEE, per germline. This chain's CDR3 is CASSFGTGGISQPQHF. The CDR3 coding sequence is TGTGCCAGCAGCTTTGGGACAGGGGGAATATCTCAGCCCCAGCATTTT.

This chain connects TRBV20-1 to TRBJ1-2; D may be TRBD1 (5 bases). Trimming stripped 3 bases from V and 1 base from J, with 6 bases between. The V gene's germline CDR1 is DFQATT and CDR2 SNEGSKA (reference sequence). This CDR3 is built from 12 residues. The CDR3 loop reads CSASQGNYGYTF. CDR3 in DNA: TGCAGTGCTAGTCAGGGTAACTATGGCTACACCTTC.

CDR3 loop: CASSLEEGMNTEAFF. The CDR3 DNA follows: TGCGCCAGCAGCTTGGAAGAGGGTATGAACACTGAAGCTTTCTTT. This rearrangement joins TRBV5-1 to TRBJ1-1; D uncertain. Trimming removed 0 bases at V and 0 bases at J, with 9 bases between. This CDR3 comprises 15 residues. Germline V CDR1 and CDR2: SGHRS, YFSETQ. The full variable domain, rest sourced from reference TRBV5-1 and TRBJ1-1, is KAGVTQTPRYLIKTRGQQVTLSCSPISGHRSVSWYQQTPGQGLQFLFEYFSETQRNKGNFPGRFSGRQFSNSRSEMNVSTLELGDSALYLCASSLEEGMNTEAFFGQGTRLTVV.

This clone turned up a few times. The V call is TRBV6-1, the J call TRBJ2-1; D not certain. CDR1 is MNHNS, CDR2 SASEGT, per germline. Between the trimmed V and J ends, which lost 0 bases and 4 bases, there was a span of 4 bases. This CDR3 has 13 amino acids. The CDR3 DNA reads as TGTGCCAGCAGTGAAGCCTATTACAATGAGCAGTTCTTC. Translation: CASSEAYYNEQFF.

In this sample, this clone turned up once. The gene calls are TRBV3-1 (or the pseudogene TRBV3-2) and TRBJ2-3; perhaps TRBD1 as D (6 bases). CDR1 is LGHDT, CDR2 YNNKEL, per germline (reference sequence). Trimming took 1 base from V and 1 from J, leaving 15 bases between them. The CDR3 length is 17 residues. The CDR3 is CASSQGTGQLGTDTQYF. The CDR3 nucleotides read TGTGCCAGCAGCCAAGGGACGGGACAATTAGGCACAGATACGCAGTATTTT.

The rearrangement links TRBV5-4 to TRBJ1-1; D may be TRBD1 (6 bases). CDR1 is SGHNT, CDR2 YYREEE, per germline (reference sequence). V was cut by 4 bases and J by 5 bases, with 12 bases left in between. This CDR3 comprises 13 residues. CDR3 coding DNA: TGTGCCAGCAGCATACAAGGGGGAACTGAAGCTTTCTTT. Translated: CASSIQGGTEAFF. The entire variable domain, with the rest obtained from reference TRBV5-4 and TRBJ1-1, is as follows: ETGVTQSPTHLIKTRGQQVTLRCSSQSGHNTVSWYQQALGQGPQFIFQYYREEENGRGNFPPRFSGLQFPNYSSELNVNALELDDSALYLCASSIQGGTEAFFGQGTRLTVV.

V gene TRBV28 combines with J gene TRBJ1-6, with a weak D call TRBD1 (6 bases). The V end was cut by 6 bases, the J end by 10 bases, with 10 bases between. The CDR3 totals 12 residues. Germline assignment: CDR1 MDHEN and CDR2 SYDVKM. CDR3: CASRQGGSPLHF. The CDR3 bases are TGTGCCAGCAGACAGGGTGGCTCACCCCTCCACTTT.

This chain links TRBV5-4 with TRBJ2-1, with 10 bases aligning to TRBD2. The CDR3 runs to 16 residues. Germline-derived CDR1 and CDR2 are SGHNT and YYREEE (reference sequence). V lost 2 bases, J lost 4 bases, and 6 bases stayed unmatched. The CDR3: CASSLASGGGYNEQFF. The CDR3 coding sequence is TGTGCCAGCAGCTTAGCAAGCGGGGGGGGTTACAATGAGCAGTTCTTC.

J is TRBJ2-3 and V is TRBV24-1; TRBD2 aligns across 9 bases. Germline assignment: CDR1 KGHDR and CDR2 SFDVKD. This CDR3 spans 19 amino acids. J lost 4 bases, V lost 4 bases, and 17 bases had no gene match. The CDR3 here is CATSDRGGASGKSSDTQYF. Here the CDR3 DNA reads TGTGCCACCAGTGACCGGGGGGGGGCTAGCGGGAAAAGCTCAGATACGCAGTATTTT.

The J gene is TRBJ2-5, the V gene TRBV5-1, with D perhaps matching TRBD1 (6 bases). Germline CDR1 SGHRS, CDR2 YFSETQ. The germline V and J ends were trimmed by 0 bases and 5 bases, with 14 bases remaining between them. There are 15 residues in the CDR3. The CDR3 DNA reads as TGCGCCAGCAGCTTGGAAGCGGCGAGGGGGGAGACCCAGTACTTC. This gives the protein CASSLEAARGETQYF. The variable domain in full, completed from reference TRBV5-1 and TRBJ2-5, reads KAGVTQTPRYLIKTRGQQVTLSCSPISGHRSVSWYQQTPGQGLQFLFEYFSETQRNKGNFPGRFSGRQFSNSRSEMNVSTLELGDSALYLCASSLEAARGETQYFGPGTRLLVL.

The chain joins TRBV12-3 or TRBV12-4 to TRBJ1-5; D remains ambiguous. This CDR3 contains 12 residues. V was clipped by 6 bases and J by 9 bases, with 12 bases between them. The CDR3 loop is CASSSGGLPQHF. The CDR3 DNA reads TGTGCCAGCAGCTCAGGCGGGTTGCCCCAGCATTTT.

The chain employs TRBV3-1 (or the pseudogene TRBV3-2) and TRBJ1-6, with D possibly being TRBD1 (6 bases). The germline V gene encodes CDR1 LGHDT and CDR2 YNNKEL (reference sequence). The CDR3 consists of 15 residues. Trimming removed 0 bases at V and 6 bases at J, with 9 bases between. The CDR3 sequence is CASSQETGANSPLHF. The CDR3 nucleotides read TGTGCCAGCAGCCAAGAGACAGGAGCTAATTCACCCCTCCACTTT.

The V gene is TRBV5-5, the J gene TRBJ1-2, with 9 bases fitting TRBD1. Trimming at V came to 1 base and at J to 0 bases, leaving 4 bases not matched to a gene. This CDR3 region has 16 residues. Germline-derived CDR1 and CDR2 are SGHKS and YYEKEE (reference sequence). The chain's CDR3 is CASSLTGGATNYGYTF. CDR3 bases: TGTGCCAGCAGCTTGACAGGGGGCGCGACTAACTATGGCTACACCTTC.

This clone was detected only a few times. The chain uses TRBV6-5 and TRBJ1-2; TRBD1 might be the D (5 bases). This CDR3 has 13 residues. Germline lookup yields CDR1 MNHEY and CDR2 SVGAGI. The V end was cut by 6 bases, the J end by 2 bases, with 10 bases between. Written as DNA, the CDR3 is TGTGCCAGCAGCCGGGCAGGGAACTATGGCTACACCTTC. Translation gives CASSRAGNYGYTF.

In this sample, this clone turned up once. This chain links TRBV29-1 with TRBJ2-3; 10 nucleotides match TRBD2. The CDR3 consists of 13 residues. Germline loops: CDR1 SQVTM, CDR2 ANQGSEA. The V and J ends lost 8 bases and 5 bases, in that order; junction bases with no gene match: 7. In nucleotides, the CDR3 is TGCAGCACCTCCCAGCGGGAGGGAGATACGCAGTATTTT. It codes for CSTSQREGDTQYF.

The V gene is TRBV6-5, the J gene TRBJ2-3; maybe TRBD2 (5 bases). CDR1 and CDR2 (germline): MNHEY, SVGAGI. Trimming stripped 6 bases from V and 1 base from J, with 14 bases between. This CDR3 spans 15 amino acids. In nucleotides, the CDR3 is TGTGCCAGCAGCTTAGGGATGGAGGGCACAGATACGCAGTATTTT. Translated: CASSLGMEGTDTQYF.

The rearrangement uses TRBV4-1 and TRBJ1-6; D is possibly TRBD1 (6 bases). V lost 2 bases and J 9 bases, leaving 11 bases between the germline ends. The CDR3 length is 14 residues. Per the germline V gene, CDR1 is MGHRA and CDR2 is YSYEKL. In DNA form, the CDR3 reads TGCGCCAGCAGCCAACTACAGGGAAGTTCACCCCTCCACTTT. Translated, it gives CASSQLQGSSPLHF.

The chain employs TRBV18 and TRBJ1-1; TRBD1 aligns across 10 bases. V was clipped by 4 bases and J by 4 bases; unmatched bases: 3. This CDR3 is built from 14 residues. Germline CDR1 reads KGHSH; CDR2 reads LQKENI. The CDR3 region is CASSLGTGVTEAFF. CDR3 DNA: TGTGCCAGCTCACTCGGGACAGGGGTCACTGAAGCTTTCTTT.

This clone was observed many times. This sequence joins TRBV7-8 and TRBJ1-1; D gene unclear. V lost 5 bases and J 5 bases, leaving 9 bases between the germline ends. Germline V CDR1 and CDR2: SGHVS, FQNEAQ. The CDR3 totals 12 residues. CDR3 in amino acids: CASSLSWTEAFF. In DNA form, the CDR3 reads TGTGCCAGCAGCCTGAGTTGGACTGAAGCTTTCTTT.

The V call is TRBV28, the J call TRBJ1-2, with 8 bases fitting TRBD1. The CDR3 length is 14 residues. Per germline, CDR1 MDHEN and CDR2 SYDVKM. After removal of 4 bases from V and 6 bases from J, the junction contained 7 bases not matched to a gene. The CDR3 nucleotides are TGTGCCAGCAGTTGGACAGGGAATGGCGATGGCTACACCTTC. This translates into CASSWTGNGDGYTF.

The rearrangement links TRBV20-1 to TRBJ2-5, with 8 bases fitting TRBD2. Germline V gives CDR1 DFQATT, CDR2 SNEGSKA (reference sequence). CDR3 length: 11 amino acids. The CDR3 is CMVGGAETQYF. In DNA form, the CDR3 reads TGCATGGTCGGGGGGGCTGAGACCCAGTACTTC.

V and J are TRBV24-1 and TRBJ1-2; TRBD1 matches 8 bases. CDR1 KGHDR and CDR2 SFDVKD come from the germline V gene. With 2 bases clipped from V and 8 bases from J, the junction kept 6 bases outside the gene matches. The CDR3 length is 14 residues. The CDR3 is CATSDYGQGSGYTF. In nucleotides, the CDR3 is TGTGCCACCAGTGATTACGGACAGGGCTCAGGCTACACCTTC.